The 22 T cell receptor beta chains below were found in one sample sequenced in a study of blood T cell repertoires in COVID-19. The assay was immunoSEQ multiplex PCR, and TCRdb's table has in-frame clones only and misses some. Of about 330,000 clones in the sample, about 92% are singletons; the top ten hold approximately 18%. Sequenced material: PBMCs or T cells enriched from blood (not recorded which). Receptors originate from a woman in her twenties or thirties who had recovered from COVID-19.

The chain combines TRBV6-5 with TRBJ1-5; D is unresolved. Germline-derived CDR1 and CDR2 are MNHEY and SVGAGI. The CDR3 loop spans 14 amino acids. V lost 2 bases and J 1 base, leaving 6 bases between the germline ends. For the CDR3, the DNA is TGTGCCAGCAGTTACAGAGAGAGCAATCAGCCCCAGCATTTT. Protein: CASSYRESNQPQHF.

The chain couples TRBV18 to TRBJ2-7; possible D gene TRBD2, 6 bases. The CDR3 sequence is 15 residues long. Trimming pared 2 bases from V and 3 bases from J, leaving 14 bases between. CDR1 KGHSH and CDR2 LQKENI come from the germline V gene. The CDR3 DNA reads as TGTGCCAGCTCACCAGCAACGGGGGACTTCTACGAGCAGTACTTC. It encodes CASSPATGDFYEQYF.

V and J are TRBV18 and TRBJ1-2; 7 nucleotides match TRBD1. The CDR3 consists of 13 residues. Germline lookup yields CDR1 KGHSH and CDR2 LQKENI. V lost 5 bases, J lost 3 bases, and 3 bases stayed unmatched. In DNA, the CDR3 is TGTGCCAGCTCATCAGACAGGGACTATGGCTACACCTTC. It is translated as CASSSDRDYGYTF.

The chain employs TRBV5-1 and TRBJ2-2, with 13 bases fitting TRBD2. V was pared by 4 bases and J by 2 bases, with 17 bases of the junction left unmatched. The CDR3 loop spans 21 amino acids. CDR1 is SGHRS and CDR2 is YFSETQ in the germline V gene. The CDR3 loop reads CASSIPTSGGPDGRNTGELFF. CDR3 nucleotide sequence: TGCGCCAGCAGCATACCGACTAGCGGGGGGCCAGACGGCCGAAACACCGGGGAGCTGTTTTTT.

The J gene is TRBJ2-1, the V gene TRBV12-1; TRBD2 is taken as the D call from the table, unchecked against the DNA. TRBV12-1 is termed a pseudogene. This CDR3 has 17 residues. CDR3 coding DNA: TGTGCCAGCAGCTTTAATAAGCGGGAGGATTCCTACAATGAGCAGTTCTTC. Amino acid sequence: CASSFNKREDSYNEQFF.

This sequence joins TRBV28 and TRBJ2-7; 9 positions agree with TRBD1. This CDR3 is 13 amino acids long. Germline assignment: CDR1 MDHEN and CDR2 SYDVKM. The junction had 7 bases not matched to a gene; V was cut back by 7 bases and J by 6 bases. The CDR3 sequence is CASIPGQGFEQYF. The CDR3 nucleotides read TGTGCCAGCATCCCGGGACAGGGTTTCGAGCAGTACTTC.

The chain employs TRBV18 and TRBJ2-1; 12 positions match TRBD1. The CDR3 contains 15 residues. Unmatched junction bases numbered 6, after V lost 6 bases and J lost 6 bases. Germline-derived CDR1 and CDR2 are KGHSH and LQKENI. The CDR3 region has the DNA TGTGCCAGCTCTTCCGGGACAGGGGGCTTCAATGAGCAGTTCTTC. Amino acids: CASSSGTGGFNEQFF.

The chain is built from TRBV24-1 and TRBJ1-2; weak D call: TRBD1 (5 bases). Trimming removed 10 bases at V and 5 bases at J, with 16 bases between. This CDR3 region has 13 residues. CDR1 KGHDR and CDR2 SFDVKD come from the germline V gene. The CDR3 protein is CATRDSSGYGYTF. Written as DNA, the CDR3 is TGTGCCACGAGAGACAGTTCTGGGTATGGCTACACCTTC.

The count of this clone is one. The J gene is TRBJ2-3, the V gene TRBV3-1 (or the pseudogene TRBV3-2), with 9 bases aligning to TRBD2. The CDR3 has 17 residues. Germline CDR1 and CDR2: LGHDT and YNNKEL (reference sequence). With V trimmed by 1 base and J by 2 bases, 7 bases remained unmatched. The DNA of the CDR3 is TGTGCCAGCAGCCAAGGGGTAGCGGGGGTGACCACAGATACGCAGTATTTT. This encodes CASSQGVAGVTTDTQYF.

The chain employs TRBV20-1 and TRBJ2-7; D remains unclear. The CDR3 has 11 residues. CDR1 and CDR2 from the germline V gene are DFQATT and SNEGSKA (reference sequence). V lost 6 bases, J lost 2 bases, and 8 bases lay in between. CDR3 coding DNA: TGCAGTGCCCCAGGTCCCTACGAGCAGTACTTC. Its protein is CSAPGPYEQYF.

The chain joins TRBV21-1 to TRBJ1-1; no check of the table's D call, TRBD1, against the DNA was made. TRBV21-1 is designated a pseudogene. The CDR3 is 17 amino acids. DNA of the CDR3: TGTGCCAGCAGCAAAGGAGGACAGGGGTTCACGAACACTGAAGCTTTCTTT. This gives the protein CASSKGGQGFTNTEAFF.

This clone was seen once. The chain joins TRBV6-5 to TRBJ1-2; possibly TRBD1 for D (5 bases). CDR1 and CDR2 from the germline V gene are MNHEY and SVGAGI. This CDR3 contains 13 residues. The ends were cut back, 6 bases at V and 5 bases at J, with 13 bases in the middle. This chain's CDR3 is CASSRDGTYGYTF. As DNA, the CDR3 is TGTGCCAGCAGCCGGGACGGGACTTATGGCTACACCTTC.

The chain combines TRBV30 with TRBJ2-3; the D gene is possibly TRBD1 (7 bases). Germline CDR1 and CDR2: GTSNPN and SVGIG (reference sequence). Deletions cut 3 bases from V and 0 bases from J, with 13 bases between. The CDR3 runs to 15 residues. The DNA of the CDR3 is TGTGCCTGGAGGGCGACAGGGACTAGCACAGATACGCAGTATTTT. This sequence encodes CAWRATGTSTDTQYF.

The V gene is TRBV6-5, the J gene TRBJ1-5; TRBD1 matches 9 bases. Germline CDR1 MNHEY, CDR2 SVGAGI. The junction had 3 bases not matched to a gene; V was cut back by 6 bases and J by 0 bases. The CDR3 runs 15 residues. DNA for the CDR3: TGTGCCAGCAGCCGGACAGGGGTTAGCAATCAGCCCCAGCATTTT. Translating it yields CASSRTGVSNQPQHF.

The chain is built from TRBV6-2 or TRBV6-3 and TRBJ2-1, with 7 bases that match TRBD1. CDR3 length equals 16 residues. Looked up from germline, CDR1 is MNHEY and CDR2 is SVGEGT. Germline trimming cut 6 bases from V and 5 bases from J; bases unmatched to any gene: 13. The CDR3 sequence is CASSSVPGTDDNEQFF. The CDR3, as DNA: TGTGCCAGCAGCTCCGTGCCTGGGACAGATGACAATGAGCAGTTCTTC.

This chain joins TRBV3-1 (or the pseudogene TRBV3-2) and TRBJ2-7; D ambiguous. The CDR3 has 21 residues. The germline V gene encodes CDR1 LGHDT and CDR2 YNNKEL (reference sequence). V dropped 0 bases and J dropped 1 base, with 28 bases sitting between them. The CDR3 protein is CASSQESSWQTSSPSSYEQYF. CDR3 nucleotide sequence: TGTGCCAGCAGCCAAGAGTCATCGTGGCAGACTTCTTCCCCCTCTTCCTACGAGCAGTACTTC.

The CDR3, as DNA: TGTGCCAGTAGTAGGGACTATCTTTCCGAGCAGTACTTC. As protein: CASSRDYLSEQYF. The rearrangement uses TRBV19 and TRBJ2-7; 7 bases are a match to TRBD2. The CDR3 has 13 residues. Germline CDR1 and CDR2: LNHDA and SQIVND (reference sequence). V shed 4 bases and J 6 bases; nucleotides not matched to a gene: 6.

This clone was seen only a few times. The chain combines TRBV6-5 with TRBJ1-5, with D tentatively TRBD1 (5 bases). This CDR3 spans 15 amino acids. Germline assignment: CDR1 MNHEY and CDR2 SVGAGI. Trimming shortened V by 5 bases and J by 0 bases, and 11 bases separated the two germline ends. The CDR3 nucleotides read TGTGCCAGCAGTCGACAGACCTATAGCAATCAGCCCCAGCATTTT. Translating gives CASSRQTYSNQPQHF.

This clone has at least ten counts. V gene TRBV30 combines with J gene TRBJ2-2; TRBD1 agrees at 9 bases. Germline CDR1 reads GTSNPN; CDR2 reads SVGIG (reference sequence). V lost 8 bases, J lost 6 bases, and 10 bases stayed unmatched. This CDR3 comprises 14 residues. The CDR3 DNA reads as TGTGCCGTGGGGGGACAGGGTGTTCCCGGGGAGCTGTTTTTT. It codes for CAVGGQGVPGELFF.

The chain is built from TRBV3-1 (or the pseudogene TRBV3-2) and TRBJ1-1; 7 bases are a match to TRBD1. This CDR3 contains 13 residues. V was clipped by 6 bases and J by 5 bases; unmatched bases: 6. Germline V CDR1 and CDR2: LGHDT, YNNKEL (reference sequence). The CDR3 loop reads CASSESGGTEAFF. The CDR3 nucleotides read TGTGCCAGCAGTGAGTCAGGGGGAACTGAAGCTTTCTTT.

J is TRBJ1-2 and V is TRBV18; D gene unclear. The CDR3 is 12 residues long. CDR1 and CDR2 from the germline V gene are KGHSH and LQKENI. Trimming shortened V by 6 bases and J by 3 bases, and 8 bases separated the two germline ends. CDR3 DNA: TGTGCCAGCTCTACCAGCGACTATGGCTACACCTTC. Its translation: CASSTSDYGYTF.

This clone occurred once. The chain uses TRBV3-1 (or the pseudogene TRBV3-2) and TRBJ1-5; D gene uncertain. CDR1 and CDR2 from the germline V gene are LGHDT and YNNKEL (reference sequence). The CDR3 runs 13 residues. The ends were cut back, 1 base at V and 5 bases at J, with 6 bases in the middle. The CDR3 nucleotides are TGTGCCAGCAGCCAAGGAAGAGATCAGCCCCAGCATTTT. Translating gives CASSQGRDQPQHF.